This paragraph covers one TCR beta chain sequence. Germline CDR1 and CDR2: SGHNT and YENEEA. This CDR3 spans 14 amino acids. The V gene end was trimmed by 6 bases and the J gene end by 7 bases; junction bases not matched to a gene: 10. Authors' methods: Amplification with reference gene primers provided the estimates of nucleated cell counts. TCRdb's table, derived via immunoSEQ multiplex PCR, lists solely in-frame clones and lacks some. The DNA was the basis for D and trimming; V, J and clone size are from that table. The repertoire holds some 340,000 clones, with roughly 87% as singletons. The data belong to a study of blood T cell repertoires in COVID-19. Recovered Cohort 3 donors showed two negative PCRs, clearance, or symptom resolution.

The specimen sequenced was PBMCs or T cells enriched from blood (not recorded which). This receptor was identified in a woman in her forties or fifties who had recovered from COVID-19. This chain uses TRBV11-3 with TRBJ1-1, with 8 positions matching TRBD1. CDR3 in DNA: TGTGCCAGCAGGCAACAGGGGGGGCAAGATGAAGCTTTCTTT. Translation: CASRQQGGQDEAFF.